Described below is a single TCR beta chain sequence and its context. Its antigen remains unknown. The data were obtained in a study of T cell responses to AZD1222 COVID-19 vaccine. Broader study findings: Donors, mostly white British, included more females; clonal diversity was possibly underestimated.

V shed 6 bases, J shed 3 bases, and the junction held 8 bases outside the gene matches. The germline V gene has CDR1 LNHDA and CDR2 SQIVND (reference sequence). CDR3 length equals 15 residues. Repertoires were generated with immunoSEQ multiplex PCR, while TCRdb's copy carries only in-frame clones and drops some. The data show approximately 100,000 clones, approximately 90% seen once. This receptor was identified in an adult in good health. Sample: peripheral blood, taken on day 0 of AZD1222 vaccination. This chain connects TRBV19 to TRBJ1-3; 7 bases agree with TRBD1. CDR3 sequence (DNA): TGTGCCAGTAGACCAACAGGGGTTAATGGAAACACCATATATTTT. This sequence encodes CASRPTGVNGNTIYF.